This is a list of T cell receptor beta chains from one sample in a study of CXCR3-negative and CXCR3-positive naive CD8 T cells. TCRdb reanalyzed the 5' RACE reads and collapses them to one entry per CDR3 protein, without DNA. Recorded for this sample: tens of thousands of distinct CDR3 sequences. The sequencing sample was made of naive CXCR3+ CD8+ T cells from blood. The receptors here all came from a human donor in good health. Some clones in this sample may be carry-over from other donors' samples. CDR3s include the opening cysteine and the closing phenylalanine or tryptophan.

V: TRBV5-4
J: TRBJ2-7
CDR3: CASSSSRSGGYEQYF

V: TRBV7-9
J: TRBJ2-7
CDR3: CASSFGGSEQYF

V: TRBV29-1
J: TRBJ2-7
CDR3: CSVEGRKQGVYEQYF

V: TRBV21-1
J: TRBJ1-2
CDR3: CASSKDGGFPSRYTF

V: TRBV2
J: TRBJ2-5
CDR3: CATVRVKETQYF

V: TRBV6-2/TRBV6-3
J: TRBJ2-1
CDR3: CASSLGTSYNEQFF

V: TRBV11-3
J: TRBJ2-1
CDR3: CASSPMKGQLSYNEQFF

V: TRBV4-1
J: TRBJ1-1
CDR3: CASSQAGGGLNTEAFF

V: TRBV9
J: TRBJ2-7
CDR3: CASSVGQGQAYEQYF

V: TRBV29-1
J: TRBJ2-5
CDR3: CSVEAERYDRGGETQYF

V: TRBV6-5
J: TRBJ2-7
CDR3: CASSFSGGFYEQYF

V: TRBV10-3
J: TRBJ1-4
CDR3: CAMGDVENEKLFF

V: TRBV18
J: TRBJ2-1
CDR3: CASSPPLSSWGLAGNEQFF

V: TRBV9
J: TRBJ2-7
CDR3: CASSVGGAGSYEQYF

V: TRBV5-1
J: TRBJ2-4
CDR3: CASSWDRAAKNIQYF

V: TRBV20-1
J: TRBJ2-3
CDR3: CSAHWGEDDTQYF

V: TRBV3-1
J: TRBJ1-1
CDR3: CASSQDRGANTEAFF

V: TRBV29-1
J: TRBJ2-7
CDR3: CSVEANRESYEQYF

V: TRBV7-9
J: TRBJ2-4
CDR3: CASSLALNIQYF

V: TRBV3-1
J: TRBJ2-2
CDR3: CASSQDAVLPGELFF

V: TRBV14
J: TRBJ1-1
CDR3: CASSQDWMNTEAFF

V: TRBV7-8
J: TRBJ1-5
CDR3: CASSQGNQPQHF